A selection of T cell receptor beta chains follows, all from one sample in a study of response to subunit inactivated influenza vaccine. MiXCR, applied by TCRdb to the RT-PCR reads, yields one record per CDR3 protein. Of some 500,000 distinct CDR3 sequences in the sample, approximately 17% were seen once. Sequencing used CD4+ T cells sorted from PBMCs, obtained about 24 months after vaccination. Receptors originate from a man aged 50 to 69 who received an inactivated influenza vaccine. Each CDR3 is given with its conserved first and last residue. The D gene is left open where the match is weak. Rows give clone size only sometimes, using once, few, many, or a class for an expanded clone.

cdr3_aa cdr3_nt j_call d_call clone_size v_call
CASSLQTAPNEKLFF TGTGCCAGCAGTCTTCAGACAGCCCCTAATGAAAAACTGTTTTTT TRBJ1-4 - - TRBV12-3/TRBV12-4
CSVRWGGIQETQYF TGCAGCGTTCGTTGGGGGGGGATCCAAGAGACCCAGTACTTC TRBJ2-5 TRBD2 - TRBV29-1
CASSPTPGTGIYEQYF TGCGCCAGCAGCCCCACTCCCGGGACAGGGATCTACGAGCAGTACTTC TRBJ2-7 TRBD1 - TRBV4-3
CAISEVSIRTSTDTQYF TGTGCCATCAGTGAGGTTTCTATCAGGACTAGCACAGATACGCAGTATTTT TRBJ2-3 - - TRBV10-3
CASSGGASNYNSPLHF TGTGCCAGCAGCGGGGGGGCTTCGAACTATAATTCACCCCTCCACTTT TRBJ1-6 - - TRBV7-9
CASSLLTGIYNEQFF TGCGCCAGCAGCTTGTTAACGGGGATCTACAATGAGCAGTTCTTC TRBJ2-1 - many TRBV5-1
CASGLAGRNTGELFF TGTGCCAGCGGTCTAGCGGGCAGGAACACCGGGGAGCTGTTTTTT TRBJ2-2 TRBD2 few TRBV12-3/TRBV12-4
CAWRVSGADVLTF TGTGCCTGGAGAGTCTCCGGGGCCGACGTCCTGACTTTC TRBJ2-6 - once TRBV30
CASSLAPTGIYEQYF TGTGCCAGCAGTTTAGCACCGACAGGGATCTACGAGCAGTACTTC TRBJ2-7 TRBD1 few TRBV27
CASSLYLGQGEQYF TGTGCCAGCAGTTTATACCTGGGACAGGGCGAGCAGTACTTC TRBJ2-7 TRBD1 - TRBV28
CASSFPRGWTEAFF TGTGCCAGCAGCTTCCCCAGGGGGTGGACTGAAGCTTTCTTT TRBJ1-1 TRBD1 - TRBV7-9
CSPKRSEPYNEQFF TGCAGCCCCAAGCGGTCAGAACCCTACAATGAGCAGTTCTTC TRBJ2-1 - few TRBV20-1
CASTGYISTDTQYF TGTGCCAGCACAGGCTATATTAGCACAGATACGCAGTATTTT TRBJ2-3 - - TRBV12-3/TRBV12-4
CASSRDRESSPLHF TGTGCCAGCAGCCGGGACAGGGAAAGCTCACCCCTCCACTTT TRBJ1-6 TRBD1 few TRBV4-2
CASSLVFRGQGKIGANVLTF TGTGCCAGCAGCTTAGTGTTTCGAGGACAGGGTAAAATTGGGGCCAACGTCCTGACTTTC TRBJ2-6 TRBD1 - TRBV11-2
CSARGGAGAPETQYF TGCAGTGCTAGAGGGGGAGCGGGGGCCCCAGAGACCCAGTACTTC TRBJ2-5 TRBD2 - TRBV20-1
CASSRTSGKGRYEQYF TGTGCCAGCAGCCGGACTAGCGGGAAGGGTCGCTACGAGCAGTACTTC TRBJ2-7 TRBD2 few TRBV6-2/TRBV6-3
CATSEQGTQYF TGTGCCACCAGCGAGCAGGGTACGCAGTATTTT TRBJ2-3 - - TRBV24-1
CASSLHGEQYF TGTGCCAGCAGCCTTCACGGAGAGCAGTACTTC TRBJ2-7 - few TRBV3-1
CASSLAPRGLGANVLTF TGCGCCAGCAGCTTGGCCCCGCGAGGGCTTGGGGCCAACGTCCTGACTTTC TRBJ2-6 - - TRBV5-1
CASSLRYDDLTKQYF TGTGCCAGCAGCTTAAGGTATGACGACCTGACGAAGCAGTACTTC TRBJ2-7 - - TRBV11-2
CSAHRTGRTGELFF TGCAGTGCCCATCGGACTGGGCGGACCGGGGAGCTGTTTTTT TRBJ2-2 - few TRBV20-1
CASSPAGFLVTDTQYF TGTGCCAGCAGTCCGGCGGGGTTCCTGGTAACAGATACGCAGTATTTT TRBJ2-3 - - TRBV27
CASSDGRQSYEQYF TGTGCCAGCAGTGACGGCAGGCAGTCCTACGAGCAGTACTTC TRBJ2-7 - - TRBV2
CASSITGTGNAFF TGTGCCAGTAGTATTACCGGGACAGGGAACGCTTTCTTT TRBJ1-1 TRBD1 once TRBV19
CATKGQGAAETQYF TGTGCCACCAAGGGACAGGGGGCAGCGGAGACCCAGTACTTC TRBJ2-5 TRBD1 - TRBV24-1
CSAHTPPDTQYF TGCAGTGCTCATACCCCCCCAGATACGCAGTATTTT TRBJ2-3 - many TRBV20-1
CSVSDRGLRGYTF TGCAGCGTCTCGGACAGGGGGCTTCGGGGCTACACCTTC TRBJ1-2 TRBD1 - TRBV29-1
CASSLERSGGQFF TGTGCCAGCAGCTTAGAACGGTCTGGAGGGCAGTTCTTC TRBJ2-1 - few TRBV7-2
CASSSTDRSHYISYEQYF TGTGCCAGCTCGAGCACCGACAGGTCGCATTACATATCCTACGAGCAGTACTTC TRBJ2-7 - - TRBV12-3/TRBV12-4
CASSWAGQETQYF TGCGCCAGCAGCTGGGCAGGGCAAGAGACCCAGTACTTC TRBJ2-5 - - TRBV5-1
CASSGGTGNTGELFF TGTGCCAGCAGCGGGGGGACAGGTAACACCGGGGAGCTGTTTTTT TRBJ2-2 TRBD1 - TRBV9
CASSLKGDEQYF TGTGCCAGCAGCCTTAAAGGGGACGAGCAGTACTTC TRBJ2-7 - - TRBV4-2
CASSLIAGGPVEQYF TGCGCCAGCAGCCTGATAGCGGGAGGGCCTGTCGAGCAGTACTTC TRBJ2-7 TRBD2 few TRBV4-3
CATSDPGLAADEETQYF TGTGCCACCAGTGATCCCGGACTAGCGGCGGATGAAGAGACCCAGTACTTC TRBJ2-5 TRBD2 many TRBV24-1
CASKTGTGAYEQYF TGTGCCAGTAAAACCGGGACAGGGGCCTACGAGCAGTACTTC TRBJ2-7 TRBD1 many TRBV6-2/TRBV6-3
CAISESKTALNSPLHF TGTGCCATCAGTGAGTCTAAGACAGCCCTCAATTCTCCCCTCCACTTT TRBJ1-6 - - TRBV10-3
CASSPTSGASGELFF TGTGCCAGCAGTCCGACTAGCGGGGCATCCGGGGAGCTGTTTTTT TRBJ2-2 TRBD2 - TRBV3-1
CASSSRTSGRADTQYF TGTGCCAGCAGTTCGCGGACTAGCGGGAGGGCAGATACGCAGTATTTT TRBJ2-3 TRBD2 few TRBV6-2/TRBV6-3
CASSQDSASYEQYF TGCGCCAGCAGCCAAGATTCGGCCTCCTACGAGCAGTACTTC TRBJ2-7 - many TRBV4-3
CASRDWKTSTDTQYF TGCGCCAGCAGGGATTGGAAGACTAGCACAGATACGCAGTATTTT TRBJ2-3 - - TRBV10-2
CSSYPRQINYGYTF TGCAGTTCGTACCCCCGACAGATTAACTATGGCTACACCTTC TRBJ1-2 - few TRBV20-1
CASSPEIADTQYF TGTGCCAGCTCACCAGAGATAGCAGATACGCAGTATTTT TRBJ2-3 - - TRBV18
CASSSGTSNQPQHF TGTGCCAGCAGCTCCGGGACATCCAATCAGCCCCAGCATTTT TRBJ1-5 - few TRBV7-2
CASSYSRDLVGTQYF TGTGCCAGCAGTTACTCGAGGGACCTTGTCGGTACGCAGTATTTT TRBJ2-3 - many TRBV6-5
CASRTITRVQSRQFF TGTGCCAGCAGAACCATTACCCGGGTCCAAAGTCGGCAGTTCTTC TRBJ2-1 - few TRBV6-1
CASSFGLAPSTDTQYF TGTGCCAGCAGTTTCGGACTAGCCCCTAGCACAGATACGCAGTATTTT TRBJ2-3 TRBD2 - TRBV6-5
CASSFLQRNTEAFF TGTGCCAGCAGCTTTTTACAGCGGAACACTGAAGCTTTCTTT TRBJ1-1 - - TRBV5-6